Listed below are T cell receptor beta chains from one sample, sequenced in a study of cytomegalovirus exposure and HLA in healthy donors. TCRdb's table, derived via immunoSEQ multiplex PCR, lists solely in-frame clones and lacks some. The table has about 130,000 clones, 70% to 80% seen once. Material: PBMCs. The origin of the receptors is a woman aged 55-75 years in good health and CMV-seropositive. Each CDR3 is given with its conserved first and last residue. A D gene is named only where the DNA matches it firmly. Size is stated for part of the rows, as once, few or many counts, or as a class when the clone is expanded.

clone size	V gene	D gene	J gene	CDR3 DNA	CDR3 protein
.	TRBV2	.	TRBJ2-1	TGTGCCAGCAGTCCGTTTAATGAGCAGTTCTTC	CASSPFNEQFF
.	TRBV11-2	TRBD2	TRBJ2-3	TGTGCCAGCAGCTTACGAGGCGGGAGCCCAGATACGCAGTATTTT	CASSLRGGSPDTQYF
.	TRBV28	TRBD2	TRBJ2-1	TGTGCCAGCAGTGAGACCCTAGCGGGAGGTTTGAATGAGCAGTTCTTC	CASSETLAGGLNEQFF
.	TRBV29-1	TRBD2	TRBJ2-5	TGCAGCGTTTCCCCGGGAGGCACCGGGGTAGAGACCCAGTACTTC	CSVSPGGTGVETQYF
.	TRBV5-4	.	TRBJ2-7	TGTGCCAGCAGCTCAGCCTTGACTAGCTACGAGCAGTACTTC	CASSSALTSYEQYF
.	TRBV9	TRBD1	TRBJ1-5	TGTGCCAGCAGCTCAGGGACAGGGAGCAATCAGCCCCAGCATTTT	CASSSGTGSNQPQHF
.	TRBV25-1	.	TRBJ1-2	TGTGCCAGCAAAGGAGGAAGCTATGGCTACACCTTC	CASKGGSYGYTF
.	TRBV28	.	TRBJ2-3	TGTGCCAGCAGTTACGGGGGAGGGGGGGATACGCAGTATTTT	CASSYGGGGDTQYF
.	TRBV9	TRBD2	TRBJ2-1	TGTGCCAGCAGCCGGACTAGCAAGGATGAGCAGTTCTTC	CASSRTSKDEQFF
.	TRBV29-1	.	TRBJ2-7	TGCAGCGTTGAAGATCGCAGGTCCCACGAGCAGTACTTC	CSVEDRRSHEQYF
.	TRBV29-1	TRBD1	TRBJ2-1	TGCAGCGTTGATTCGTTTGGGACAGGCGGGAATGAGCAGTTCTTC	CSVDSFGTGGNEQFF
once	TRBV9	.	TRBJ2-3	TGTGCCAGCAGCGTACGCCGGTATAGCACAGATACGCAGTATTTT	CASSVRRYSTDTQYF
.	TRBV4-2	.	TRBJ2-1	TGTGCCAGCAGCCAAGATGGGGCAGGGTTGGGAAATGAGCAGTTCTTC	CASSQDGAGLGNEQFF
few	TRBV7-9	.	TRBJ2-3	TGTGCCAGCAGCTTAGTGCAGGTAACAGATACGCAGTATTTT	CASSLVQVTDTQYF
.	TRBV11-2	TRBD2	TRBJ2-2	TGTGCCAGCAGCACCCGGACTAGCGGGATGAACACCGGGGAGCTGTTTTTT	CASSTRTSGMNTGELFF
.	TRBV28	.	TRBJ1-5	TGTGCCAGCAGTTTAGGACTTCCGGGCCCGGAGCCCCAGCATTTT	CASSLGLPGPEPQHF
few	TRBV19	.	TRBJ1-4	TGTGCCAGTTCCCCCCGGGGTTCCTCTGAAAAACTGTTTTTT	CASSPRGSSEKLFF
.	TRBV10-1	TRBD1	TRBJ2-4	TGCGCCAGCAGTGAGACAGGGGCTCGGGCCAAAAACATTCAGTACTTC	CASSETGARAKNIQYF
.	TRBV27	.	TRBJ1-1	TGTGCCAGCAGTTTCGGTCCCGGGGAGGCTTTCTTT	CASSFGPGEAFF
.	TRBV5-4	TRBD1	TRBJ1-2	TGTGCCAGCAGCTCCGGGACAGGGGCTCAGGGTGAAGGCTACACCTTC	CASSSGTGAQGEGYTF
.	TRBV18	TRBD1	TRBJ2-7	TGTGCCAGCTCACCGGGGACAGGGTTCTACGAGCAGTACTTC	CASSPGTGFYEQYF
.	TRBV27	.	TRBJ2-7	TGTGCCAGCAGTCTAACTTTCCCCTCCTACGAGCAGTACTTC	CASSLTFPSYEQYF
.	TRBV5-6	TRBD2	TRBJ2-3	TGTGCCAGCAGCTCTGCGGGAGGTCTGGATACGCAGTATTTT	CASSSAGGLDTQYF
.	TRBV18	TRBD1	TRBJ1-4	TGTGCCAGCTCCCCAAGGACAGGGTCTAATGAAAAACTGTTTTTT	CASSPRTGSNEKLFF
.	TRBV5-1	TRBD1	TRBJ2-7	TGCGCCAGCAGCCCCCCCGGGACAGGCCAGTCCTACGAGCAGTACTTC	CASSPPGTGQSYEQYF
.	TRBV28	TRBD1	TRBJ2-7	TGTGCCAGCAGTTTATCCGGGACAGGGTCTTACGAGCAGTACTTC	CASSLSGTGSYEQYF
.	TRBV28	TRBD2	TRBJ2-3	TGTGCCAGCTGGCCCAGCGGGGCTCTCCGGCGGGGCACAGATACGCAGTATTTT	CASWPSGALRRGTDTQYF
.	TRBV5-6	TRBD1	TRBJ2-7	TGTGCCAGCAGCCGGACAGGGGTGACCTACGAGCAGTACTTC	CASSRTGVTYEQYF
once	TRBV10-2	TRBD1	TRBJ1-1	TGCGCCAGCAGGGACAGGGGGGGCACTGAAGCTTTCTTT	CASRDRGGTEAFF
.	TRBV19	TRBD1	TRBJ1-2	TGTGCCAGTAGCCTGGACAGGGGTGACTATGGCTACACCTTC	CASSLDRGDYGYTF
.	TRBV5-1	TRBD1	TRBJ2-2	TGCGCCAGCAGCTTGCATAACAACAGGGGGCTCGACACCGGGGAGCTGTTTTTT	CASSLHNNRGLDTGELFF
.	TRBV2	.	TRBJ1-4	TGTGCCAGCGGGATGGACGAGGGGGATGAAAAACTGTTTTTT	CASGMDEGDEKLFF
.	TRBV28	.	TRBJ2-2	TGTGCCAGCAAAGACAGCCCGAACACCGGGGAGCTGTTTTTT	CASKDSPNTGELFF
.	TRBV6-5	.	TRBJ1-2	TGTGCCAGCAGTTACTACTCCGGGGATAGAGGAGGCTACACCTTC	CASSYYSGDRGGYTF
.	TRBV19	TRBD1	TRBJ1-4	TGTGCCAGTAGCCGGACAGGGGGGAGTGAAAAACTGTTTTTT	CASSRTGGSEKLFF
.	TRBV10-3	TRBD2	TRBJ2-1	TGTGCCATCAGCACAGGAGCGGGAGGCCACGATGAGCAGTTCTTC	CAISTGAGGHDEQFF
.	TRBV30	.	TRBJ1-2	TGTGCCTGGAGTGTATCGGAGTGGGGCTACACCTTC	CAWSVSEWGYTF
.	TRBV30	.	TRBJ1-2	TGTGCCTGGAGTGTCCCCGGACAGAACTATGGCTACACCTTC	CAWSVPGQNYGYTF